A selection of T cell receptor beta chains follows, all from one sample in a study of blood T cell repertoires in COVID-19. Sequencing used immunoSEQ multiplex PCR; TCRdb keeps in-frame clones, though not all of them. Seen here are about 190,000 clones, 60% to 80% observed once, and the top ten hold less than 30%. Sequencing used peripheral blood. These receptors originate from a woman aged 70-85 years with acute or convalescent COVID-19. Each CDR3 is given without its conserved first and last residue. Fields, in order: V gene, J gene, D gene, CDR3 protein. A D gene is named only where the DNA matches it firmly.

v_call: TRBV3-1/TRBV3-2
j_call: TRBJ1-1
d_call: TRBD1
cdr3_aa: ASSHGQGMGAF

v_call: TRBV7-8
j_call: TRBJ1-5
d_call: TRBD1
cdr3_aa: ASSLTGEANQPQH

v_call: TRBV7-3
j_call: TRBJ2-2
d_call: NA
cdr3_aa: ASSSRENTGELF

v_call: TRBV4-1
j_call: TRBJ1-6
d_call: TRBD1
cdr3_aa: ASSQDPGQGFTLH

v_call: TRBV29-1
j_call: TRBJ2-3
d_call: TRBD2
cdr3_aa: SVLGGSGSTDTQY

v_call: TRBV5-6
j_call: TRBJ2-5
d_call: NA
cdr3_aa: ASTRGIGEETQY

v_call: TRBV18
j_call: TRBJ1-6
d_call: TRBD1
cdr3_aa: ASSPGQGNSPLH

v_call: TRBV3-1/TRBV3-2
j_call: TRBJ1-6
d_call: NA
cdr3_aa: ASSQPQGAYNSPLH

v_call: TRBV2
j_call: TRBJ2-7
d_call: NA
cdr3_aa: ASSEAPGSYEQY

v_call: TRBV27
j_call: TRBJ2-7
d_call: TRBD1
cdr3_aa: ASSRTGTGAYEQY

v_call: TRBV19
j_call: TRBJ1-3
d_call: TRBD1
cdr3_aa: ASRPGQGISGNTIY

v_call: TRBV5-1
j_call: TRBJ2-7
d_call: TRBD1
cdr3_aa: ASSLVAGTGVYEQY

v_call: TRBV6-2/TRBV6-3
j_call: TRBJ1-1
d_call: NA
cdr3_aa: ASSPNRNTEAF

v_call: TRBV2
j_call: TRBJ1-2
d_call: TRBD1
cdr3_aa: ASSQGVGDYGYT

v_call: TRBV18
j_call: TRBJ2-7
d_call: TRBD2
cdr3_aa: ASSTASGRGHYEQY

v_call: TRBV9
j_call: TRBJ2-3
d_call: TRBD2
cdr3_aa: ASSEGTSGNTDTQY

v_call: TRBV6-5
j_call: TRBJ1-2
d_call: TRBD1
cdr3_aa: ASSSTGGPNYGYT

v_call: TRBV4-1
j_call: TRBJ2-1
d_call: TRBD2
cdr3_aa: ASSQGLAGSYNEQF

v_call: TRBV12-5
j_call: TRBJ2-7
d_call: TRBD2
cdr3_aa: ASGNGRAYEQY

v_call: TRBV5-8
j_call: TRBJ2-1
d_call: NA
cdr3_aa: ASTNENRGLYNEQF

v_call: TRBV2
j_call: TRBJ2-4
d_call: NA
cdr3_aa: ASSGNANRGGKNIQY

v_call: TRBV9
j_call: TRBJ2-3
d_call: TRBD2
cdr3_aa: ASSVAGGSGRSTDTQY

v_call: TRBV5-4
j_call: TRBJ2-7
d_call: NA
cdr3_aa: ASSLVGGLEQY